A single sample is the source of the 14 T cell receptor beta chains below, sequenced in a study of T cells in Graves' hyperthyroidism and ophthalmopathy. Using RNA transcripts as the source, TCR beta CDR3 regions were amplified. First-round RT-PCR of the TCR CDR3 relied on the HTBI primer set. A single record per CDR3 protein comes from TCRdb applying MiXCR to the multiplex PCR reads. The sample lists around 490,000 distinct CDR3 sequences, 20% occurring once. Specimen: blood. Source of these receptors: a middle-aged man with Graves' ophthalmopathy.

The rearrangement links TRBV9 to TRBJ2-5; perhaps TRBD2 as D (6 bases). The CDR3 has 18 residues. Trimming took 5 bases from V and 4 from J, leaving 27 bases between them. CDR1 is SGDLS, CDR2 YYNGEE, per germline. The CDR3 here is CASSHFSGGLGVGETQYF. The CDR3 region has the DNA TGTGCCAGCAGTCATTTTAGCGGAGGGTTAGGGGTTGGAGAGACCCAGTACTTC.

Of note for this clonotype: A much larger clone differs from this one at a single base, so this may be a read error. V gene TRBV7-3 combines with J gene TRBJ2-1, with D possibly TRBD2 on 5 matching bases. This CDR3 contains 15 residues. CDR1 is SGHTA and CDR2 is FQGTGA in the germline V gene. Trimming stripped 3 bases from V and 0 bases from J, with 9 bases between. CDR3 bases: TGTGCCAGCAGCTTGCTAGCAATCTCCTACAATGAGCAGTTCTTC. This translates into CASSLLAISYNEQFF.

CDR3 region: CASSLGARVVTEAFF. CDR3 coding DNA: TGTGCCAGCAGCTTGGGGGCCAGGGTCGTCACTGAAGCTTTCTTT. This rearrangement joins TRBV5-5 to TRBJ1-1, with D possibly matching TRBD1 (5 bases). Germline V gives CDR1 SGHKS, CDR2 YYEKEE (reference sequence). V shed 0 bases and J shed 4 bases, with 13 bases lying between them. CDR3 length: 15 residues.

This chain links TRBV27 with TRBJ2-5, with a weak D call TRBD2 (5 bases). CDR1 and CDR2 (germline): MNHEY, SMNVEV (reference sequence). The CDR3 length is 13 residues. Trimming left V 7 bases short and J 4 bases short, with 13 bases between. CDR3 in DNA: TGTGCCAGCACAGGAGGACTCTTAGAGACCCAGTACTTC. It specifies CASTGGLLETQYF.

This clonotype was recorded many times. This rearrangement joins TRBV11-2 to TRBJ1-1; the match to TRBD1 covers 7 bases. The CDR3 covers 15 residues. CDR1 and CDR2 from the germline V gene are SGHAT and FQNNGV. With 5 bases clipped from V and 1 base from J, the junction kept 7 bases outside the gene matches. CDR3 region: CASSRFTGANTEAFF. Written as DNA, the CDR3 is TGTGCCAGCAGCCGTTTTACAGGGGCGAACACTGAAGCTTTCTTT.

The chain combines TRBV9 with TRBJ1-2; D unresolved. In germline, CDR1 is SGDLS, CDR2 YYNGEE. This CDR3 contains 13 residues. V gave up 0 bases and J gave up 2 bases, with 5 bases separating them. Here the CDR3 DNA reads TGTGCCAGCAGCGTAGTAATGAACTATGGCTACACCTTC. It encodes CASSVVMNYGYTF.

This clonotype appeared a few times. The DNA for the CDR3 is TGCAGTGCTACCCCATTTAGCGGGGGGCGCCGGAGCACCGGGGAGCTGTTTTTT. Translated: CSATPFSGGRRSTGELFF. The rearrangement uses TRBV20-1 and TRBJ2-2; 10 bases are a match to TRBD2. V was clipped by 4 bases and J by 4 bases; unmatched bases: 15. The CDR3 totals 18 residues. The germline gives CDR1 DFQATT, CDR2 SNEGSKA (reference sequence).

This chain uses TRBV28 with TRBJ1-1, with no clear D. V lost 9 bases and J lost 5, with 10 bases in between. The CDR3 loop spans 11 amino acids. Germline V gene lookup returns CDR1 MDHEN and CDR2 SYDVKM. CDR3 loop: CARNVRTEAFF. The CDR3 DNA sequence: TGTGCCAGGAATGTAAGGACTGAAGCTTTCTTT.

There are many counts of this clonotype. The chain carries TRBV7-9 and TRBJ1-1; D is uncertain. Germline V lookup: CDR1 SEHNR, CDR2 FQNEAQ (reference sequence). V shed 1 base and J shed 7 bases, with 10 bases lying between them. The length of the CDR3 is 13 residues. The CDR3 DNA reads as TGTGCCAGCAGCTTAGTAAGCCTTAGTGAAGCTTTCTTT. It codes for CASSLVSLSEAFF.

This clonotype occurred a few times. This sequence joins TRBV6-5 and TRBJ2-6, with D hard to call. V lost 0 bases and J 0 bases, leaving 6 bases between the germline ends. There are 16 residues in the CDR3. The V gene's germline CDR1 is MNHEY and CDR2 SVGAGI. The CDR3 DNA follows: TGTGCCAGCAGTTACTCGGCCCCCTCTGGGGCCAACGTCCTGACTTTC. Amino acids: CASSYSAPSGANVLTF.

This clonotype was observed a few times. The chain employs TRBV20-1 and TRBJ1-2; D not resolved. The CDR3 is 13 amino acids. Germline-derived CDR1 and CDR2 are DFQATT and SNEGSKA (reference sequence). V lost 3 bases and J 4 bases, leaving 12 bases between the germline ends. CDR3 bases: TGCAGTGCTAGTAGCCCCGAGGGCTATGGCTACACCTTC. It translates to CSASSPEGYGYTF.

This clonotype was observed a handful of times. The V gene is TRBV4-3, the J gene TRBJ2-7; 8 bases align to TRBD1. With 2 bases clipped from V and 0 bases from J, the junction kept 9 bases outside the gene matches. In germline, CDR1 is LGHNA, CDR2 YSLEER. CDR3 length equals 17 residues. In DNA form, the CDR3 reads TGCGCCAGCAGCCAACAAAACAGGGGGTCCGGCTCCTACGAGCAGTACTTC. This codes for CASSQQNRGSGSYEQYF.

Only a few counts were recorded for this clonotype. The genes are TRBV9 and TRBJ1-2; D is possibly TRBD1 (5 bases). The germline V gene encodes CDR1 SGDLS and CDR2 YYNGEE. Trimming cost V 0 bases and J 5 bases, with 14 bases left between them. This CDR3 has 15 residues. In DNA, the CDR3 is TGTGCCAGCAGCGTAGAGGTCGGGGGTTTATATGGCTACACCTTC. As protein: CASSVEVGGLYGYTF.

The rearrangement joins TRBV12-3 or TRBV12-4 to TRBJ2-3; D gene ambiguous. Deletions cut 6 bases from V and 0 bases from J, with 16 bases between. CDR3 size: 16 residues. CDR3 in DNA: TGTGCCAGCAGCCCCCCAATTAGCACTAGCACAGATACGCAGTATTTT. It yields the protein CASSPPISTSTDTQYF.